The 30 T cell receptor beta chains below were found in one sample sequenced in a study of metastatic and nonmetastatic thyroid tumors. TCRdb redid the clone calls on the PCR reads using MiXCR. The profile shows about 40,000 clones, approximately 10% of them singletons. Patients underwent thyroid surgery, and none had received any treatment before it. The sample taken for sequencing was blood. Receptors originate from a female donor with papillary thyroid cancer or a benign thyroid nodule (not recorded which). Some clones in this sample may be carry-over from other donors' samples.

V and J are TRBV29-1 and TRBJ2-7; D is uncertain. This CDR3 has 11 residues. Germline CDR1 SQVTM, CDR2 ANQGSEA. Deletions cut 4 bases from V and 0 bases from J, with 4 bases between. CDR3 nucleotide sequence: TGCAGCGTTGGGGACTCCTACGAGCAGTACTTC. It codes for CSVGDSYEQYF.

At least ten counts were recorded for this clone. This chain joins TRBV28 and TRBJ1-5, with unresolved D. Germline V CDR1 and CDR2: MDHEN, SYDVKM. V shed 4 bases and J shed 0 bases, with 10 bases lying between them. There are 15 residues in the CDR3. The CDR3 DNA sequence: TGTGCCAGCAGTTCCTCCGCCTATAGCAATCAGCCCCAGCATTTT. The encoded protein is CASSSSAYSNQPQHF. Filled out from reference TRBV28 and TRBJ1-5, the complete variable domain reads DVKVTQSSRYLVKRTGEKVFLECVQDMDHENMFWYRQDPGLGLRLIYFSYDVKMKEKGDIPEGYSVSREKKERFSLILESASTNQTSMYLCASSSSAYSNQPQHFGDGTRLSIL.

This clone is a singleton in its sample. The chain employs TRBV7-9 and TRBJ2-7; TRBD2 aligns across 8 bases. V shed 3 bases, J shed 5 bases, and the junction held 9 bases outside the gene matches. The germline V gene encodes CDR1 SEHNR and CDR2 FQNEAQ (reference sequence). The CDR3 contains 15 residues. The CDR3 sequence: CASSFVMREANEQYF. The CDR3, as DNA: TGTGCCAGCAGCTTCGTCATGCGGGAGGCCAACGAGCAGTACTTC.

The V and J genes are TRBV5-1 and TRBJ2-7; 10 bases line up with TRBD2. This CDR3 region has 17 residues. Germline loops: CDR1 SGHRS, CDR2 YFSETQ. The V gene end was trimmed by 0 bases and the J gene end by 4 bases; junction bases not matched to a gene: 10. The chain's CDR3 is CASSLASGASGGYEQYF. The CDR3 nucleotides read TGCGCCAGCAGCTTGGCCAGTGGAGCTAGCGGGGGTTACGAGCAGTACTTC.

This clone was observed many times. The chain employs TRBV5-1 and TRBJ1-4; D gene ambiguous. The CDR3 has 13 amino acids. Germline CDR1 and CDR2: SGHRS and YFSETQ. Trimming took off 5 bases at V and 4 bases at J, with 9 bases between the two ends. CDR3 nucleotides: TGCGCCAGCAGACGGGAATTTAATGAAAAACTGTTTTTT. Protein: CASRREFNEKLFF.

This clone was detected many times. Germline is not matched at one junction end, which may reflect a read error. The genes are TRBV5-1 and TRBJ2-1, with 11 bases matching TRBD2. CDR1 and CDR2 from the germline V gene are SGHRS and YFSETQ. The length of the CDR3 is 15 residues. CDR3 sequence reads: CASSLGTSGYNEQFF. The DNA of the CDR3 is TGCGCCAGCAGTTTGGGGACTAGCGGATACAATGAGCAGTTCTTC.

This clone was recorded many times. This rearrangement joins TRBV6-1 to TRBJ2-5, with 12 bases lining up with TRBD2. V dropped 6 bases and J dropped 2; count of bases not matched to a gene: 4. This CDR3 spans 15 amino acids. The germline gives CDR1 MNHNS, CDR2 SASEGT. CDR3 bases: TGTGCCAGCAGGAAGGGACTAGCGGGTCAAGAGACCCAGTACTTC. Its protein is CASRKGLAGQETQYF.

The J gene is TRBJ2-7, the V gene TRBV28; D possibly corresponds to TRBD2 (7 bases). The CDR3 runs to 16 residues. Germline V gene data show CDR1 as MDHEN and CDR2 as SYDVKM. Trimming shortened V by 6 bases and J by 7 bases, and 25 bases separated the two germline ends. The CDR3 protein is CASSPIKGEGPGEQYF. The CDR3 region has the DNA TGTGCCAGCAGCCCGATAAAGGGGGAGGGGCCGGGAGAGCAGTACTTC.

This clone was seen repeatedly, ten times or more. The chain recombines TRBV4-3 with TRBJ2-3, with 14 bases that match TRBD2. This CDR3 has 18 residues. V trimming: 0 bases; J trimming: 9 bases; junction bases outside the gene matches: 11. Germline V gives CDR1 LGHNA, CDR2 YSLEER. The CDR3 sequence: CASSQEPPGTSGSGTQYF. For the CDR3, the DNA is TGCGCCAGCAGCCAAGAGCCCCCCGGGACTAGCGGGAGCGGCACGCAGTATTTT.

This clone has a count of ten or more. This chain joins TRBV4-2 and TRBJ2-1; possibly TRBD2 for D (6 bases). There are 14 residues in the CDR3. V lost 3 bases and J lost 7, with 13 bases in between. Per the germline V gene, CDR1 is LGHNA and CDR2 is YNFKEQ. The CDR3 here is CASSQAGFGNEQFF. In DNA, the CDR3 is TGTGCCAGCAGCCAGGCGGGGTTTGGAAATGAGCAGTTCTTC.

This clone was seen more than once but under ten times. The junction departs from germline at one end; a sequencing error may be responsible. The V gene is TRBV6-1, the J gene TRBJ2-5; TRBD2 might be the D (7 bases). The CDR3 loop spans 13 amino acids. Per germline, CDR1 MNHNS and CDR2 SASEGT. In DNA form, the CDR3 reads TGTGCCAGTAGCGCCACAGGGAGGGAGACACAGTACTTC. Its protein is CASSATGRETQYF.

A few counts support this clone. Just one base apart from a much larger clone, this may be a read error. Other DNA sequences from this sample encode an identical CDR3 as well. J is TRBJ2-1 and V is TRBV6-2 or TRBV6-3; D uncertain. There are 11 residues in the CDR3. The germline V gene has CDR1 MNHEY and CDR2 SVGEGT. Trimming removed 5 bases from V and 5 bases from J, with 4 bases in between. CDR3 region: CASSPHNEQFF. The CDR3 coding sequence is TGTGCCAGCAGTCCACACAATGAGCAGTTCTTC.

This clone was counted many times. The V and J genes are TRBV24-1 and TRBJ2-1; 10 bases fit TRBD2. From germline, CDR1 is KGHDR and CDR2 SFDVKD. Trimming removed 6 bases from V and 4 bases from J; junction bases left unmatched: 5. This CDR3 region has 15 residues. The CDR3 loop reads CATSKLAGGYNEQFF. CDR3 nucleotide sequence: TGTGCCACCAGTAAATTAGCGGGAGGTTACAATGAGCAGTTCTTC.

This clone was counted ten times or more. Within the sample, other DNA sequences also encode this same CDR3. V and J are TRBV7-2 and TRBJ2-3, with D unresolved. V lost 5 bases, J lost 2 bases, and 2 bases lay in between. The CDR3 totals 11 residues. Germline CDR1 SGHTA, CDR2 FQGNSA. DNA for the CDR3: TGTGCCAGCAGCCTCACAGATACGCAGTATTTT. This sequence encodes CASSLTDTQYF.

This clone appeared many times. The chain links TRBV5-1 to TRBJ2-1, with TRBD1 matching 7 bases. The trim removed 4 bases at V and 0 bases at J, leaving 4 bases unmatched. The CDR3 has 15 amino acids. From germline, CDR1 is SGHRS and CDR2 YFSETQ. In DNA, the CDR3 is TGCGCCAGCAGCCGGGGACAGACCTCCTACAATGAGCAGTTCTTC. This encodes CASSRGQTSYNEQFF.

In this sample, this clone turned up many times. This chain links TRBV2 with TRBJ2-3; unclear D gene. This CDR3 has 11 amino acids. Germline CDR1 is SNHLY and CDR2 is FYNNEI. Deletions cut 2 bases from V and 4 bases from J, with 1 base between. The CDR3 sequence: CASSESDTQYF. CDR3 nucleotides: TGTGCCAGCAGTGAATCAGATACGCAGTATTTT.

This clone has a count of ten or more. The chain couples TRBV3-1 to TRBJ2-7; D ambiguous. Germline CDR1 and CDR2: LGHDT and YNNKEL (reference sequence). The CDR3 sequence is 13 residues long. V lost 4 bases and J 0 bases, leaving 7 bases between the germline ends. The DNA for the CDR3 is TGTGCCAGCAGCCCGACACCCTCCTACGAGCAGTACTTC. It is translated as CASSPTPSYEQYF.

This clone was detected only a few times. Given a much more abundant clone one base away, this may be a read error. Different DNA sequences within this sample yield the same CDR3. The chain employs TRBV2 and TRBJ2-1; unclear D gene. Germline-derived CDR1 and CDR2 are SNHLY and FYNNEI. This CDR3 comprises 12 residues. As DNA, the CDR3 is TGTGCAAGCATACGAGTGTACGGTGAGCAGTTCTTC. Protein: CASIRVYGEQFF.

In its sample, this clone was seen many times. The V and J genes are TRBV20-1 and TRBJ2-7; D unresolved. CDR3 length: 11 amino acids. The germline V and J ends were trimmed by 1 base and 5 bases, with 6 bases remaining between them. The germline V gene has CDR1 DFQATT and CDR2 SNEGSKA (reference sequence). The CDR3 spells CSARGADEQYF. CDR3 in DNA: TGCAGTGCTAGAGGAGCCGACGAGCAGTACTTC.

The chain combines TRBV7-2 with TRBJ2-7, with TRBD2 identical over 8 bases. The CDR3 consists of 15 residues. Losses at the gene ends were 2 bases for V and 6 bases for J; bases not matched to a gene: 9. CDR1 is SGHTA and CDR2 is FQGNSA in the germline V gene. CDR3 protein: CASSLLAGFTVEQYF. The CDR3, as DNA: TGTGCCAGCAGCTTATTAGCGGGATTCACGGTCGAGCAGTACTTC.

The chain is built from TRBV11-1 and TRBJ2-3; 9 bases match TRBD1. The CDR3 length is 15 residues. The germline V gene encodes CDR1 SGHAT and CDR2 FQDESV (reference sequence). The J segment lost 15 bases and the V segment lost 5 bases, leaving 18 bases of the junction unmatched. The DNA of the CDR3 is TGTGCCAGCAGCCCCCCGGACAGGGGCACAGATACTCAATATTTT. Its translation: CASSPPDRGTDTQYF.

In its sample, this clone was seen many times. CDR3 sequence: CAWSPAPSTGANYGYTF. The CDR3 DNA is TGTGCCTGGAGTCCAGCCCCCTCGACAGGAGCTAACTATGGCTACACCTTC. The chain carries TRBV30 and TRBJ1-2; tentatively, D is TRBD1 (6 bases). This CDR3 region has 17 residues. Between the trimmed V and J ends, which lost 2 bases and 0 bases, there was a span of 19 bases. Per germline, CDR1 GTSNPN and CDR2 SVGIG (reference sequence).

This clone was observed a handful of times. This may stem from a read error, because a much larger clone lies one nucleotide away. The same CDR3 can be traced to other DNA sequences in this sample. The genes are TRBV3-1 and TRBJ2-1, with D perhaps matching TRBD2 (7 bases). The CDR3 is made up of 16 amino acids. CDR1 and CDR2 from the germline V gene are LGHDT and YNNKEL (reference sequence). In DNA, the CDR3 is TGTGCCAGCAGCCCCGAGGGGGGGAGCTCCTACAACGAGCAGTTCTTC. Translation gives CASSPEGGSSYNEQFF.

This clone was recorded many times. This chain uses TRBV9 with TRBJ2-7; D gene ambiguous. The CDR3 runs to 13 residues. Trimming shortened V by 4 bases and J by 1 base, and 9 bases separated the two germline ends. The germline CDR1 and CDR2 sequences are SGDLS and YYNGEE. The CDR3 protein is CASSPINSYEQYF. CDR3 in DNA: TGTGCCAGCAGCCCCATTAATTCCTACGAGCAGTACTTC.

About this clone itself: This may arise from a read error, as a much more abundant clone is one base away. The chain uses TRBV6-5 and TRBJ2-3; TRBD2 matches at 8 bases. CDR3 size: 15 residues. Per the germline V gene, CDR1 is MNHEY and CDR2 is SVGAGI. Germline trimming cut 2 bases from V and 4 bases from J; bases unmatched to any gene: 5. CDR3 sequence: CASSYPTSAADTQYF. DNA for the CDR3: TGTGCCAGCAGTTACCCGACTAGCGCAGCAGATACGCAGTATTTT.

This clone was detected many times. The rearrangement uses TRBV3-1 and TRBJ2-1, with 8 bases fitting TRBD1. The V gene end was trimmed by 0 bases and the J gene end by 9 bases; junction bases not matched to a gene: 13. Germline loops: CDR1 LGHDT, CDR2 YNNKEL (reference sequence). The CDR3 consists of 17 residues. CDR3 amino acids: CASSQEPGQGSSGEQFF. DNA of the CDR3: TGTGCCAGCAGCCAAGAACCTGGACAGGGATCTTCTGGTGAGCAGTTCTTC.

This clone was counted ten times or more. The V and J genes are TRBV7-2 and TRBJ2-3; D gene ambiguous. Germline values: CDR1 SGHTA, CDR2 FQGNSA. This CDR3 comprises 14 residues. V shed 8 bases and J shed 0 bases, with 12 bases lying between them. The CDR3 is CASALRASTDTQYF. CDR3 DNA: TGTGCCAGCGCCCTAAGGGCTAGCACAGATACGCAGTATTTT.

Ten or more counts support this clone. The CDR3 is CSVQTGREETQYF. The CDR3 DNA reads TGCAGTGTACAGACAGGGCGTGAGGAGACCCAGTACTTC. The chain recombines TRBV20-1 with TRBJ2-5; 7 bases match TRBD1. In germline, CDR1 is DFQATT, CDR2 SNEGSKA (reference sequence). The CDR3 spans 13 residues. V dropped 7 bases and J dropped 5; count of bases not matched to a gene: 10.

This clone was detected many times. V is TRBV5-6 and J is TRBJ2-6; no reliable D call. Trimming left V 1 base short and J 0 bases short, with 8 bases between. The CDR3 totals 16 residues. The germline gives CDR1 SGHDT, CDR2 YYEEEE. The CDR3 coding sequence is TGTGCCAGCAGCTTGTACACTTTCTCTGGGGCCAACGTCCTGACTTTC. Amino acid sequence: CASSLYTFSGANVLTF.

This clone has a count of ten or more. The chain carries TRBV19 and TRBJ2-5; TRBD1 aligns across 9 bases. V was clipped by 4 bases and J by 1 base; unmatched bases: 4. The length of the CDR3 is 15 residues. The V gene's germline CDR1 is LNHDA and CDR2 SQIVND (reference sequence). CDR3: CASSKVGQGQETQYF. CDR3 sequence (DNA): TGTGCCAGTAGTAAGGTGGGACAGGGCCAAGAGACCCAGTACTTC.